This T cell receptor (beta chain) was sequenced in a study of cytomegalovirus exposure and HLA in healthy donors. Study-wide results and caveats: More clonal expansion characterized HLA-associated TCR beta chains than equally common others in a later analysis. With later analysis, a missense DCLRE1C variant became linked to TCR beta V- and J-gene trimming. HLA alleles were associated with fewer than 20,000 TCR beta sequences in a later analysis at 0.05 false discovery rate.

60 Vbeta and 13 Jbeta primers were used in PCR. Here immunoSEQ multiplex PCR was the method, and the copy in TCRdb shows in-frame clones only, minus some. Of fewer than 300,000 clones listed, around 86% were seen once; the top ten hold roughly 4%. Notes on this clone: Its specificity is unknown.

Donors showed nominal health when sampled, although they likely had unrecorded immune exposures. The TCR comes from a middle-aged man in good health and CMV-seropositive. Sequenced sample: PBMCs.

The CDR3 sequence: CASSFTGGQETQYF. The CDR3, as DNA: TGTGCCAGCAGCTTTACAGGGGGACAAGAGACCCAGTACTTC. The V call is TRBV5-4, the J call TRBJ2-5, with 8 bases matching TRBD1. This CDR3 has 14 amino acids. V trimming: 2 bases; J trimming: 2 bases; junction bases outside the gene matches: 2. CDR1 is SGHNT, CDR2 YYREEE, per germline (reference sequence).